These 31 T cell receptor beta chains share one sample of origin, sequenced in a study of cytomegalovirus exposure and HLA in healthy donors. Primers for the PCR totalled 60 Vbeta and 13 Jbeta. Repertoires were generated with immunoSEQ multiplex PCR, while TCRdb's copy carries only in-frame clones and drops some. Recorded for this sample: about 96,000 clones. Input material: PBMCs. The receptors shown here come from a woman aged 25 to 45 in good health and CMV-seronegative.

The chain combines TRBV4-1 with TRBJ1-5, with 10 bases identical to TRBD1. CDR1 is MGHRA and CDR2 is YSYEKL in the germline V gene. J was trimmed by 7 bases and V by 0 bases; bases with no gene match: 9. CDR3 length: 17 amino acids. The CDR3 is CASSQETTGGAGQPQHF. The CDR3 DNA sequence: TGCGCCAGCAGCCAAGAAACGACAGGGGGCGCGGGCCAGCCCCAGCATTTT.

The CDR3 bases are TGCGCCAGTCGGAGCGAGCGGGGCACCGGGGAGCTGTTTTTT. Protein product: CASRSERGTGELFF. The chain recombines TRBV10-1 with TRBJ2-2, with 7 nucleotides matching TRBD2. Germline-derived CDR1 and CDR2 are WNHNN and SYGVQD (reference sequence). The ends lost 9 bases at V and 4 bases at J; junction bases unmatched: 8. The CDR3 covers 14 residues.

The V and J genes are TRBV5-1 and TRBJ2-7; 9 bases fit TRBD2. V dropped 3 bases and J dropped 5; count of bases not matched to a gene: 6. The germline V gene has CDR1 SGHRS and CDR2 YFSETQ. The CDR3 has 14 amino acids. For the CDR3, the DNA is TGCGCCAGCAGCTCGAGCGGGAGGTCAAACGAGCAGTACTTC. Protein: CASSSSGRSNEQYF.

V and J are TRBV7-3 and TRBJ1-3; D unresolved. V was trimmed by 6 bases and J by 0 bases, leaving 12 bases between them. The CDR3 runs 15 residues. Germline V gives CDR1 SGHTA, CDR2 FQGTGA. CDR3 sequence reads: CASSLDFSSGNTIYF. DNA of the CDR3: TGTGCCAGCAGTCTCGATTTCAGCTCTGGAAACACCATATATTTT.

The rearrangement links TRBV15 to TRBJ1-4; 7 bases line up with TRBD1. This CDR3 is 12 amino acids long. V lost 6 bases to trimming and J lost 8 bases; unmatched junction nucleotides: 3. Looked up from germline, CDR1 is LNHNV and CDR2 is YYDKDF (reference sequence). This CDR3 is CATRTGNEKLFF. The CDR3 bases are TGTGCCACCAGGACAGGGAACGAAAAACTGTTTTTT.

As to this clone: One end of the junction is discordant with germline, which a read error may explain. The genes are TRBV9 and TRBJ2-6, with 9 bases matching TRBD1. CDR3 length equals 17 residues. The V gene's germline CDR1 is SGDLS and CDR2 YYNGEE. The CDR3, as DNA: TGTGCCAGCAGCGACTCGGACAGGGGCTCTGGGGCCAGCGTCCTGACTTTC. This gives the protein CASSDSDRGSGASVLTF.

CDR3 DNA sequence: TGTGCCAGCTCACCAGGGGTCGGGGCTGAAGCTTTCTTT. Translated: CASSPGVGAEAFF. The chain recombines TRBV18 with TRBJ1-1; D gene ambiguous. Between the trimmed V and J ends, which lost 2 bases and 6 bases, there was a span of 10 bases. Germline V gene sequence: CDR1 KGHSH, CDR2 LQKENI. There are 13 residues in the CDR3.

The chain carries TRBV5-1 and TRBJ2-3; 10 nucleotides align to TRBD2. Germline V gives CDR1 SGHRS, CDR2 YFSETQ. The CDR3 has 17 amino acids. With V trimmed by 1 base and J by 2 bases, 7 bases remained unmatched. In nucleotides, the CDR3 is TGCGCCAGCAGCTTGATAGTAGCGGGAGGCCTCACAGATACGCAGTATTTT. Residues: CASSLIVAGGLTDTQYF.

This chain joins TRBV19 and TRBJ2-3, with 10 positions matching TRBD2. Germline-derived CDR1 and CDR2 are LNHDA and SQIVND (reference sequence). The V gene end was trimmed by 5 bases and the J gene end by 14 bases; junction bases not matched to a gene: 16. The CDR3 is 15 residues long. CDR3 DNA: TGTGCCAGTAGTCAGGGGGCTAGCGGGGGCCAACCCCGGTATTTT. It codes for CASSQGASGGQPRYF. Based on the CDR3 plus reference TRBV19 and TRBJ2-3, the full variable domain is DGGITQSPKYLFRKEGQNVTLSCEQNLNHDAMYWYRQDPGQGLRLIYYSQIVNDFQKGDIAEGYSVSREKKESFPLTVTSAQKNPTAFYLCASSQGASGGQPRYFGPGTRLTVL.

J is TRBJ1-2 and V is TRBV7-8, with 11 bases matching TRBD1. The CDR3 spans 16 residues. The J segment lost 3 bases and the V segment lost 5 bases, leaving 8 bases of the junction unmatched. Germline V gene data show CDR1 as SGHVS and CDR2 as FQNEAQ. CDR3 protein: CASSTWTGGADYGYTF. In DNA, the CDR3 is TGTGCCAGCAGCACATGGACAGGGGGCGCGGACTATGGCTACACCTTC.

CDR3 sequence: CASSQEMPRRGVTATNEKLFF. The DNA of the CDR3 is TGCGCCAGCAGCCAAGAAATGCCCCGCAGAGGAGTGACGGCAACTAATGAAAAACTGTTTTTT. The chain carries TRBV4-1 and TRBJ1-4; no firm D call. V gave up 0 bases and J gave up 0 bases, with 23 bases separating them. CDR1 is MGHRA and CDR2 is YSYEKL in the germline V gene. The CDR3 covers 21 residues.

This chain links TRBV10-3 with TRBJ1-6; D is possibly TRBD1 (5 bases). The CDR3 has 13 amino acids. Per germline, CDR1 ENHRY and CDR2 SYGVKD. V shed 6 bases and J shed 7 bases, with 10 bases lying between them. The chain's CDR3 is CAIRAGWNSPLHF. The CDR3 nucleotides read TGTGCCATCAGAGCAGGGTGGAATTCACCCCTCCACTTT.

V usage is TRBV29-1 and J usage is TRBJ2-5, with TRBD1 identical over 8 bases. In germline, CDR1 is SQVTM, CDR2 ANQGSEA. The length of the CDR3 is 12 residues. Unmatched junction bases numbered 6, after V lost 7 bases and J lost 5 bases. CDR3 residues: CSGGQAAETQYF. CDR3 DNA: TGCAGCGGGGGACAGGCTGCTGAGACCCAGTACTTC.

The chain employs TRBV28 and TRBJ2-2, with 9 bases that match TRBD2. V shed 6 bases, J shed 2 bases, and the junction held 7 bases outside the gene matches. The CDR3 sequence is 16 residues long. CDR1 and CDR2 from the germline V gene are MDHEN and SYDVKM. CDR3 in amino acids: CASSRLAEPNTGELFF. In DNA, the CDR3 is TGTGCCAGCAGCCGACTAGCGGAACCCAACACCGGGGAGCTGTTTTTT.

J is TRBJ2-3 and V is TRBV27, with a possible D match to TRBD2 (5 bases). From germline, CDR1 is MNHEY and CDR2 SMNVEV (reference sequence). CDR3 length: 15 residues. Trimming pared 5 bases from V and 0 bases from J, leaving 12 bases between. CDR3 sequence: CASSRTGDSTDTQYF. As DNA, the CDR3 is TGTGCCAGCAGTCGGACTGGGGATAGCACAGATACGCAGTATTTT.

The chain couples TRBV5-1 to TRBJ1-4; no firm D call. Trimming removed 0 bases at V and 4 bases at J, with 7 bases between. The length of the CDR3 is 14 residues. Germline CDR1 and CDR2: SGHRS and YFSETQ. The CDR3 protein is CASSLAGYNEKLFF. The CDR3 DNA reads TGCGCCAGCAGCTTGGCGGGATATAATGAAAAACTGTTTTTT.

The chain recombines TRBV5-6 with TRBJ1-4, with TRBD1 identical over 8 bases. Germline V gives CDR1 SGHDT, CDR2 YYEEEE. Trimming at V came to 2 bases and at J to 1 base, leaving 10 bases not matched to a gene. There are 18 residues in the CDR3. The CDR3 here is CASSLFQDRALTNEKLFF. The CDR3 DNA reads TGTGCCAGCAGCTTATTCCAGGACAGGGCCCTAACTAATGAAAAACTGTTTTTT.

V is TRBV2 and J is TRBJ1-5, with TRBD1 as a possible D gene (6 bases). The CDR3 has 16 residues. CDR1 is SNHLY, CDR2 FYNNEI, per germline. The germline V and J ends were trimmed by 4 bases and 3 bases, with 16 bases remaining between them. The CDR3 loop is CASSGIMAGANQPQHF. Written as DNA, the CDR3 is TGTGCCAGCAGTGGTATCATGGCAGGGGCCAATCAGCCCCAGCATTTT. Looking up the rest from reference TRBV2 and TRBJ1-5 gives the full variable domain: EPEVTQTPSHQVTQMGQEVILRCVPISNHLYFYWYRQILGQKVEFLVSFYNNEISEKSEIFDDQFSVERPDGSNFTLKIRSTKLEDSAMYFCASSGIMAGANQPQHFGDGTRLSIL.

CDR3: CASSQGERDFDEKLFF. Written as DNA, the CDR3 is TGCGCCAGCAGCCAAGGGGAGAGGGATTTCGATGAAAAACTGTTTTTT. The chain recombines TRBV4-1 with TRBJ1-4; D remains ambiguous. CDR1 and CDR2 (germline): MGHRA, YSYEKL. Trimming pared 1 base from V and 6 bases from J, leaving 15 bases between. CDR3 size: 16 residues.

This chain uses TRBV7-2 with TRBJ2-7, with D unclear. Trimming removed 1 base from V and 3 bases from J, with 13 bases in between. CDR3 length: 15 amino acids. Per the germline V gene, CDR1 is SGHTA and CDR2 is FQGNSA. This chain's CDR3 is CASSLVEGASYEQYF. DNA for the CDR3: TGTGCCAGCAGCTTAGTGGAAGGAGCTAGCTACGAGCAGTACTTC.

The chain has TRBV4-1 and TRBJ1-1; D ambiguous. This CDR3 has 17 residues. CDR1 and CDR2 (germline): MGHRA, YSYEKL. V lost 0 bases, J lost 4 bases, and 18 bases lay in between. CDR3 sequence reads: CASSQEPWIQGGTEAFF. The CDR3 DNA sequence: TGCGCCAGCAGCCAAGAGCCCTGGATCCAAGGAGGCACTGAAGCTTTCTTT.

The CDR3 DNA sequence: TGCGCCAGCAGCTTGGGTCCAGGGGTGTTGGAGACCCAGTACTTC. Encoded protein: CASSLGPGVLETQYF. The chain links TRBV5-1 to TRBJ2-5; a possible D gene is TRBD1 (6 bases). This CDR3 has 15 amino acids. The germline gives CDR1 SGHRS, CDR2 YFSETQ. V was clipped by 0 bases and J by 5 bases, with 14 bases between them.

CDR3 loop: CASRGLGNQPQHF. CDR3 bases: TGTGCCAGCAGGGGGCTCGGCAATCAGCCCCAGCATTTT. The chain employs TRBV2 and TRBJ1-5; a weak D match, TRBD1 (5 bases). V was cut by 6 bases and J by 2 bases, with 8 bases left in between. There are 13 residues in the CDR3. The germline V gene has CDR1 SNHLY and CDR2 FYNNEI.

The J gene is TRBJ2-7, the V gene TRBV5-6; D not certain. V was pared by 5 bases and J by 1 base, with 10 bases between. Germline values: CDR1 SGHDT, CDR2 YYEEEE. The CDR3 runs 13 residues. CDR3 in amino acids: CASSSTVSYEQYF. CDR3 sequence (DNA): TGTGCCAGCAGTTCGACTGTTTCCTACGAGCAGTACTTC.

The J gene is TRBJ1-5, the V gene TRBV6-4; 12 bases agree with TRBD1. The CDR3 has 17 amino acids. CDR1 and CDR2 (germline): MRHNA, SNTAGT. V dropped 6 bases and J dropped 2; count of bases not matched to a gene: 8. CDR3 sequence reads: CASSPGTGGEGNQPQHF. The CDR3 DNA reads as TGTGCCAGCAGCCCCGGGACAGGGGGCGAAGGCAATCAGCCCCAGCATTTT.

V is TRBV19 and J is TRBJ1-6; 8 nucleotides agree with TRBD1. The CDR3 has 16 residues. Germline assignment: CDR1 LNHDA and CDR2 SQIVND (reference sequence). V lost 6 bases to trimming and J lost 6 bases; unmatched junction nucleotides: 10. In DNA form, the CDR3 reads TGTGCCAGTAGCCCCAGGGGGCGAATAGGTAATTCACCCCTCCACTTT. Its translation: CASSPRGRIGNSPLHF.

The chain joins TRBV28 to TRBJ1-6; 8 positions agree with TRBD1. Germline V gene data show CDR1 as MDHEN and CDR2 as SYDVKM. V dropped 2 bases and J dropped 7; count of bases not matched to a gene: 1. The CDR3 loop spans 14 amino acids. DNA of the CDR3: TGTGCCAGCAGTTTAGGACAGGGCAATTCACCCCTCCACTTT. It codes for CASSLGQGNSPLHF. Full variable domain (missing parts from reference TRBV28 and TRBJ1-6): DVKVTQSSRYLVKRTGEKVFLECVQDMDHENMFWYRQDPGLGLRLIYFSYDVKMKEKGDIPEGYSVSREKKERFSLILESASTNQTSMYLCASSLGQGNSPLHFGNGTRLTVT.

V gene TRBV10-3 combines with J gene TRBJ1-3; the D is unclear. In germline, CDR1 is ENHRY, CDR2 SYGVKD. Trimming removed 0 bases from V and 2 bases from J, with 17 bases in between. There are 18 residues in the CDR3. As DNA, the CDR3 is TGTGCCATCAGTGAGTCACGAGGTGCCTATCTGGCTGGAAACACCATATATTTT. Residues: CAISESRGAYLAGNTIYF.

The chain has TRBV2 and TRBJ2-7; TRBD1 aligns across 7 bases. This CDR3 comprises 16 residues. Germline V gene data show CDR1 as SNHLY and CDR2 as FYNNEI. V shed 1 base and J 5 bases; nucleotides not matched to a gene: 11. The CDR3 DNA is TGTGCCAGCAGTGAAGGACAGGGTTTCCGGATCGACGAGCAGTACTTC. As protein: CASSEGQGFRIDEQYF. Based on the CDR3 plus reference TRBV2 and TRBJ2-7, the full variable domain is EPEVTQTPSHQVTQMGQEVILRCVPISNHLYFYWYRQILGQKVEFLVSFYNNEISEKSEIFDDQFSVERPDGSNFTLKIRSTKLEDSAMYFCASSEGQGFRIDEQYFGPGTRLTVT.

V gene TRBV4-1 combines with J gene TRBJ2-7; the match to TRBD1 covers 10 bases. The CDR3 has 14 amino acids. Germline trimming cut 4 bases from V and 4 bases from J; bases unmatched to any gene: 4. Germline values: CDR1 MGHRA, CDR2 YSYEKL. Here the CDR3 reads CASSPPGQGYEQYF. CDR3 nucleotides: TGCGCCAGCAGCCCCCCGGGACAGGGGTACGAGCAGTACTTC.

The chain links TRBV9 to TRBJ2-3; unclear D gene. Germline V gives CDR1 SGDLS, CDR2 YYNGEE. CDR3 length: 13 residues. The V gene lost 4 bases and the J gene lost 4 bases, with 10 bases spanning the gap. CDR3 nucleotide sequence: TGTGCCAGCAGCCCCCAAGCCCCAGATACGCAGTATTTT. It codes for CASSPQAPDTQYF.